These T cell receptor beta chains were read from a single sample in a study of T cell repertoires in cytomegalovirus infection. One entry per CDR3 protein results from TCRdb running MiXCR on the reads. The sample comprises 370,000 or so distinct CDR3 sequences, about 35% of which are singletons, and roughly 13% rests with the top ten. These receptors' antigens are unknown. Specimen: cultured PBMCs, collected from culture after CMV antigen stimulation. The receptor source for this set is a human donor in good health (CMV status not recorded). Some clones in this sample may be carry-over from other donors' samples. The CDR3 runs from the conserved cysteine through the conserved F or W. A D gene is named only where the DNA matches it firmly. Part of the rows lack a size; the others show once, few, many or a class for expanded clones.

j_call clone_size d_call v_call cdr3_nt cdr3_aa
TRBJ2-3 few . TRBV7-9 TGTGCCAGCAGCCGTTCCCTGGCGGGTAGTAACACAGATACGCAGTATTTT CASSRSLAGSNTDTQYF
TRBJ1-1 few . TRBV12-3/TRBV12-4 TGTGCCAGCAGTTTTGGTCCGAACACTGAAGCTTTCTTT CASSFGPNTEAFF
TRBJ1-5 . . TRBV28 TGTGCCAGCAGTGTGGCACAGGAAGCCCTCGGGGGGACCCAGCATTTT CASSVAQEALGGTQHF
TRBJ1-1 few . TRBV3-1 TGTGCCAGCAGCCCAGAACAGGGGAACACTGAAGCTTTCTTT CASSPEQGNTEAFF
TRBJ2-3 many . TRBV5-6 TGTGCCAGCAGCTTTGGAGCGGGCCGCGGAGATACGCAGTATTTT CASSFGAGRGDTQYF
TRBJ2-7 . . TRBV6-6 TGTGCCAGCAGTCGTGGGGCAGGGAAGCTCCCCTCCTACGAGCAGTACTTC CASSRGAGKLPSYEQYF
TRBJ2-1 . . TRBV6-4 TGTGCCAGCAGTGACTCGGAGACCCCCCTTCGGGAGCAGTTCTTC CASSDSETPLREQFF
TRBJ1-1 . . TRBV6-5 TGTGCCAGCCGGGGGGCGGGGGGTACTGAAGCTTTCTTT CASRGAGGTEAFF
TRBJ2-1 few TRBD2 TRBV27 TGTGCCAGCAGTCAGGGGACTAGCGGGAGACTCAATGAGCAGTTCTTC CASSQGTSGRLNEQFF
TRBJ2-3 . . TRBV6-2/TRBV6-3 TGTGCCAGCAGTTACCCCGGGACTCCTCGCACAGATACGCAGTATTTT CASSYPGTPRTDTQYF
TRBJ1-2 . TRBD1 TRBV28 TGTGCCAGCAGTCTCCTCCCCGAGGACAGGCGGAATGGCTACACCTTC CASSLLPEDRRNGYTF
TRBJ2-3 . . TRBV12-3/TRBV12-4 TGTGCCAGCAGCCAAAGATACACAGATACGCAGTATTTT CASSQRYTDTQYF
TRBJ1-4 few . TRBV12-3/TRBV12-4 TGTGCCAGCGGAAACGCAGGGGCAGAAAAACTGTTTTTT CASGNAGAEKLFF
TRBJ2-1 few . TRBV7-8 TGTGCCAGCAGCTCCCAGCGGACCCAGCCCTACAATGAGCAGTTCTTC CASSSQRTQPYNEQFF
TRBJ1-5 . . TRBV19 TGTGCCACAAAGCCGTGGGGGGAGAATCAGCCCCAGCATTTT CATKPWGENQPQHF
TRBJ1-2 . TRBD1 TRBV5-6 TGTGCCAGCAGTTACGACAGGGGGCCTGGCTACACCTTC CASSYDRGPGYTF
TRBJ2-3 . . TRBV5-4 TGTGCCAGCAGCTTGGGACGGGACTTGAGCACAGATACGCAGTATTTT CASSLGRDLSTDTQYF
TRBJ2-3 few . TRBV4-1 TGCGCCAGCAGCCAAGACACAAGCACAGATACGCAGTATTTT CASSQDTSTDTQYF
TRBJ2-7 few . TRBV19 TGTGCCAGTAGTCCGGGGACAACCGTCTACGAGCAGTACTTC CASSPGTTVYEQYF
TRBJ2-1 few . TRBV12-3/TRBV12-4 TGTGCCAGCAGTTTAACTCATTACAATGAGCAGTTCTTC CASSLTHYNEQFF
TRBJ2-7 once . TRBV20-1 TGCAGTGCTAGGAGACAGGCTTCCTACGAGCAGTACTTC CSARRQASYEQYF
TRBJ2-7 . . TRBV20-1 TGCAGTGCTAGAGATCTGGGGCGGGGAGGAGAGCAGTACTTC CSARDLGRGGEQYF
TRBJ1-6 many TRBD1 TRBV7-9 TGTGCCAGCAGCTTAGGAGGGGGCACCTCACCCCTCCACTTT CASSLGGGTSPLHF
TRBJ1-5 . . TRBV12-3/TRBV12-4 TGTGCCAGCAGTTTTGGGGTGTGGGGTAGCAATCAGCCCCAGCATTTT CASSFGVWGSNQPQHF
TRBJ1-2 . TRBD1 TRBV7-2 TGTGCCAGCAGCTTAGGGACAGGGATGTATGGCTACACCTTC CASSLGTGMYGYTF
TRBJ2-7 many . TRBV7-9 TGTGCCAGCAGCCCTTACTGGGGCAGGGAGATTTCCGAGCAGTACTTC CASSPYWGREISEQYF
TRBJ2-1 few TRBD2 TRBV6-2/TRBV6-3 TGTGCCAGTAGAATTCCCGGGCAGCGGGGCAATGAGCAGTTCTTC CASRIPGQRGNEQFF
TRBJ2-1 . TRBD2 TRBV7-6 TGTGCCAGCAGCTTGCGAGGGAGGGAGACCTACTACAATGAGCAGTTCTTC CASSLRGRETYYNEQFF
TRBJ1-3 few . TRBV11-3 TGTGCCAGCGGGACGGTTAGAGGAAACACCATATATTTT CASGTVRGNTIYF
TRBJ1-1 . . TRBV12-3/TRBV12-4 TGTGCCAGCAGCCCCCCGGGACATCTGAACACTGAAGCTTTCTTT CASSPPGHLNTEAFF
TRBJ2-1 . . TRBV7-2 TGTGCCAGCAGCGGCATGGGCCCAAAGTATGAGCAGTTCTTC CASSGMGPKYEQFF
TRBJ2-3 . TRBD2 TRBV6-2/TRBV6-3 TGTGCCAGCAGTTGGGGACTAGCGGGAGGCCTCCTCACAGATACGCAGTATTTT CASSWGLAGGLLTDTQYF
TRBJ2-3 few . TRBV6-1 TGTGCCAGCAGTCCACGCTCGGGGGGCACAGATACGCAGTATTTT CASSPRSGGTDTQYF
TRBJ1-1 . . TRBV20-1 TGCAGTGCTCCCCCCCCACAGGGCCCCTTCATGAACACTGAAGCTTTCTTT CSAPPPQGPFMNTEAFF
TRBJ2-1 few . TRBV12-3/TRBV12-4 TGTGCCAGCACCTACCTAGGTTACAATGAGCAGTTCTTC CASTYLGYNEQFF
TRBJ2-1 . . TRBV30 TGTGCCTGGACTAACGGGAGAGGGACCTACAATGAGCAGTTCTTC CAWTNGRGTYNEQFF
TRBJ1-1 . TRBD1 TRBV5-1 TGCGCCAGCAGCCCCCCGACAGGGGTGGACACTGAAGCTTTCTTT CASSPPTGVDTEAFF
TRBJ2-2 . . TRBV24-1 TGTGCCACCAGTGATTTGTCCGAGGGGACGGGCACCGGGGAGCTGTTTTTT CATSDLSEGTGTGELFF
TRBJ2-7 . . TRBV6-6 TGTGCCGTATGGGAGGCGAGAGGGACCTACGAGCAGTACTTC CAVWEARGTYEQYF
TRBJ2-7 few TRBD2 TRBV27 TGTGCCAGCAGTTGGGCTAGCGGGAGGGACGAGCAGTACTTC CASSWASGRDEQYF
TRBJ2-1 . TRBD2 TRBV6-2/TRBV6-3 TGTGCCAGCAGTTACTCCATGACTAGCGGTTACAATGAGCAGTTCTTC CASSYSMTSGYNEQFF
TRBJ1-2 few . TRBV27 TGTGCCAGCAGTTTAAGGGAGGGGCAATACGGCTACACCTTC CASSLREGQYGYTF
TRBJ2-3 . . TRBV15 TGTGCCACCAGCAGAGGTACCGTCACAGATACGCAGTATTTT CATSRGTVTDTQYF
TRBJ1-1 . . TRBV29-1 TGCAGCGTTGTTGTAGACAATACGGGCACTGAAGCTTTCTTT CSVVVDNTGTEAFF
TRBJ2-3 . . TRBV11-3 TGTGCCAGCGGCTCGTCTGACGTGGGCACAGATACGCAGTATTTT CASGSSDVGTDTQYF
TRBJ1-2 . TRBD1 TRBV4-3 TGCGCCAGCAGCCCAACCATGGACAGGGGAACCTATGGCTACACCTTC CASSPTMDRGTYGYTF
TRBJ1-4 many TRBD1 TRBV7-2 TGTGCCAGCGGCCGGGACAGGAGTAATGAAAAACTGTTTTTT CASGRDRSNEKLFF
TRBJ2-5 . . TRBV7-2 TGTGCCAGCAGCTTAGAAGGACAGACCCAGTACTTC CASSLEGQTQYF
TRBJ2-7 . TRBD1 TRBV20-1 TGCAGTGCTAGCACTCGGGACAGCGTTTCCTACGAGCAGTACTTC CSASTRDSVSYEQYF
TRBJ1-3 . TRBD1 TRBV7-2 TGTGCCAGCAGCGAAGTGACAGGGGTCGGAAACACCATATATTTT CASSEVTGVGNTIYF
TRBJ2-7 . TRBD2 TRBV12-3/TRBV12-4 TGTGCCAGCAGGGGGACTAGCGACACCTACGAGCAGTACTTC CASRGTSDTYEQYF
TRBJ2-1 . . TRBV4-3 TGCGCCAGCAGCCAAGACATGGGGGACACCTACAATGAGCAGTTCTTC CASSQDMGDTYNEQFF
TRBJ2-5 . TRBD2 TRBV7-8 TGTGCCAGCAGCCCGAAAGCGGGAGCCTCAGAGACCCAGTACTTC CASSPKAGASETQYF
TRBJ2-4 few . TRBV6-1 TGTGCCAGCAGTGATAGGGGTAGGGACATTCAGTACTTC CASSDRGRDIQYF
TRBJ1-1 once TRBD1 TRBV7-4 TGTGCCAGCAGCTTAAGGCAGGGGGCGGGGAACACTGAAGCTTTCTTT CASSLRQGAGNTEAFF
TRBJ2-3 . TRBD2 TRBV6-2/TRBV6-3 TGTGCCACCAGCGGGAGGCCCACCGTGGGCACAGATACGCAGTATTTT CATSGRPTVGTDTQYF
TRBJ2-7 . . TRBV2 TGTGCCAGCAGCGCAACTAGCTATGTCTCCTACGAGCAGTACTTC CASSATSYVSYEQYF